The clone carrying this T cell receptor beta chain was seen a few times. The sample comes from a study of blood T cell repertoires in COVID-19. Germline assignment: CDR1 SNHLY and CDR2 FYNNEI. The V gene lost 5 bases and the J gene lost 1 base, with 9 bases spanning the gap. This CDR3 has 14 residues. Some clones are missing from TCRdb's copy, which holds only in-frame ones; the method was immunoSEQ multiplex PCR. The sample has over 250,000 clones, around four fifths seen once. The source of this sequence is a man aged 30 to 45 with acute COVID-19. Sample: PBMCs or T cells enriched from blood (not recorded which). The chain combines TRBV2 with TRBJ1-5, with D perhaps matching TRBD1 (6 bases). In nucleotides, the CDR3 is TGTGCCAGCAGTCCGACAGGAAGCAATCAGCCCCAGCATTTT. Its protein product is CASSPTGSNQPQHF.